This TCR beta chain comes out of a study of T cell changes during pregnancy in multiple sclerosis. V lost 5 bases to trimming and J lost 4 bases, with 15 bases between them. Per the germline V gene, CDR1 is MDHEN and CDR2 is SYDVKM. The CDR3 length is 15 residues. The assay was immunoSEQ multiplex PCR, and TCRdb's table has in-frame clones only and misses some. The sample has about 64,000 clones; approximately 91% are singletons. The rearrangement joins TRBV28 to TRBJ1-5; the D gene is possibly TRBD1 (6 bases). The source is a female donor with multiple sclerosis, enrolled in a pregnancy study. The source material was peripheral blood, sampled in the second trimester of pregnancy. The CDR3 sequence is CASSPPAGQNQPQHF. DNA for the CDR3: TGTGCCAGCAGTCCCCCCGCCGGACAGAATCAGCCCCAGCATTTT.